Listed below are T cell receptor beta chains from one sample, sequenced in a study of T cells after yellow fever vaccination. MiXCR, run by TCRdb on the 5' RACE reads, gives a single entry per CDR3 protein. The sample lists 68,000 or so distinct CDR3 sequences, 7.4% occurring once. Sequencing used CD8+ T cells sorted from PBMCs, obtained 15 days after the yellow fever booster vaccination. The receptors were gathered from a man aged 25 to 40 who received the YFV17D yellow fever vaccine. Each CDR3 is given with its conserved first and last residue. A D gene is named only where the DNA matches it firmly. Expanded clones are given a class, and other clones once, few, many or no size at all.

d_gene,j_gene,abundance,v_gene,CDR3aa,CDR3nt
.,TRBJ2-2,many,TRBV20-1,CSALATNTGELFF,TGCAGTGCTCTAGCGACTAACACCGGGGAGCTGTTTTTT
.,TRBJ2-1,many,TRBV12-3/TRBV12-4,CASSLGDLEQFF,TGTGCCAGCAGTTTGGGCGATCTTGAGCAGTTCTTC
.,TRBJ2-3,many,TRBV12-3/TRBV12-4,CASSLVGAPTDTQYF,TGTGCCAGCAGTTTAGTCGGGGCTCCCACAGATACGCAGTATTTT
.,TRBJ1-4,many,TRBV12-3/TRBV12-4,CASSLGVGSEKLFF,TGTGCCAGCAGTTTGGGCGTGGGAAGTGAAAAACTGTTTTTT
TRBD2,TRBJ2-1,many,TRBV7-9,CASSESSGSFHNEQFF,TGTGCCAGCAGCGAGTCTAGCGGGAGTTTCCACAATGAGCAGTTCTTC
.,TRBJ1-1,many,TRBV12-5,CASGLVINTEAFF,TGTGCTAGTGGTTTGGTCATAAACACTGAAGCTTTCTTT
.,TRBJ2-1,many,TRBV7-2,CASSWIAPTYNEQFF,TGTGCCAGCAGCTGGATAGCCCCCACCTACAATGAGCAGTTCTTC
TRBD2,TRBJ2-1,many,TRBV4-3,CASSQGLAGTSSYNEQFF,TGCGCCAGCAGCCAGGGACTAGCGGGAACATCCTCCTACAATGAGCAGTTCTTC
.,TRBJ2-1,many,TRBV25-1,CASSEAYSEQFF,TGTGCCAGCAGTGAAGCCTATTCTGAGCAGTTCTTC
.,TRBJ2-6,.,TRBV7-6,CASSLPVSGANVLTF,TGTGCCAGCAGCCTCCCTGTATCAGGGGCCAACGTCCTGACTTTC
.,TRBJ2-1,.,TRBV19,CASSNGLIRTYNEQFF,TGTGCCAGTAGTAACGGACTAATCCGCACTTACAATGAGCAGTTCTTC
.,TRBJ2-1,many,TRBV12-3/TRBV12-4,CASSLLGGPYNEQFF,TGTGCCAGCAGTTTATTGGGGGGACCCTACAATGAGCAGTTCTTC
TRBD2,TRBJ2-1,few,TRBV7-2,CADGLVGPNEQFF,TGTGCCGATGGACTAGTGGGGCCCAATGAGCAGTTCTTC
.,TRBJ2-3,many,TRBV20-1,CSAVRRPQTGSDTQYF,TGCAGTGCTGTACGCCGCCCACAGACGGGTTCAGATACGCAGTATTTT
TRBD1,TRBJ1-2,many,TRBV7-2,CASSFGTASYGYTF,TGTGCCAGCAGCTTCGGGACAGCCTCCTATGGCTACACCTTC
TRBD1,TRBJ2-2,many,TRBV5-1,CASRPDGTGYLITGELFF,TGCGCCAGCAGGCCGGACGGGACAGGGTACTTGATCACCGGGGAGCTGTTTTTT
TRBD2,TRBJ2-5,many,TRBV12-5,CASGLAGTRGQETQYF,TGTGCTAGTGGTTTGGCCGGGACTAGGGGCCAAGAGACCCAGTACTTC
.,TRBJ2-5,many,TRBV6-5,CASSWAGEETQYF,TGTGCCAGCAGTTGGGCAGGGGAAGAGACCCAGTACTTC
TRBD1,TRBJ2-7,many,TRBV5-1,CASSTLRQGEEQYF,TGCGCCAGCAGCACCCTCCGACAGGGGGAAGAGCAGTACTTC
.,TRBJ2-1,many,TRBV6-5,CASRGNEQFF,TGTGCCAGCAGGGGCAATGAGCAGTTCTTC
.,TRBJ1-6,many,TRBV7-8,CASSLTSGAYNSPLHF,TGTGCCAGCAGCTTAACCTCAGGGGCCTATAATTCACCCCTCCACTTT
.,TRBJ2-1,many,TRBV5-4,CASSLPGGSEQFF,TGTGCCAGCAGCCTACCGGGTGGGAGTGAGCAGTTCTTC
.,TRBJ2-5,many,TRBV20-1,CSARVQGRETQYF,TGCAGTGCTAGAGTTCAGGGCAGAGAGACCCAGTACTTC
TRBD2,TRBJ2-3,many,TRBV5-1,CASIDPGGRLVDTQYF,TGCGCCAGCATCGACCCAGGCGGGAGGCTGGTAGATACGCAGTATTTT
.,TRBJ2-3,.,TRBV18,CASSPATDTQYF,TGTGCCAGCTCACCCGCCACAGATACGCAGTATTTT
.,TRBJ1-1,.,TRBV5-4,CASSFGDTEAFF,TGTGCCAGCAGCTTTGGAGACACTGAAGCTTTCTTT
.,TRBJ2-1,many,TRBV7-6,CASRPGPSSYNEQFF,TGTGCCAGCAGGCCTGGACCGAGCTCCTACAATGAGCAGTTCTTC
TRBD1,TRBJ2-1,many,TRBV4-1,CASSQPAGTGHNEQFF,TGCGCCAGCAGCCAGCCAGCCGGGACAGGGCACAATGAGCAGTTCTTC
TRBD2,TRBJ2-7,.,TRBV29-1,CSVDGGAGPYEQYF,TGCAGCGTTGATGGCGGAGCGGGGCCCTACGAGCAGTACTTC
TRBD1,TRBJ2-7,many,TRBV6-5,CASSYSEGTGVYPYVEQYF,TGTGCCAGCAGTTACTCCGAGGGGACAGGGGTCTATCCGTACGTCGAGCAGTACTTC
TRBD2,TRBJ2-3,many,TRBV5-1,CASRAGADTQYF,TGCGCCAGCAGAGCGGGGGCAGATACGCAGTATTTT
TRBD2,TRBJ2-3,many,TRBV18,CASSPLAGEPDTQYF,TGTGCCAGCTCACCACTAGCGGGAGAGCCAGATACGCAGTATTTT
.,TRBJ2-1,many,TRBV5-1,CASADYNEQFF,TGCGCCAGCGCGGATTACAATGAGCAGTTCTTC
.,TRBJ2-1,many,TRBV10-2,CAILLPGLYNEQFF,TGCGCCATCCTACTCCCTGGGCTCTACAATGAGCAGTTCTTC
TRBD1,TRBJ1-1,many,TRBV27,CASSGTGGAEAFF,TGTGCCAGCAGTGGCACAGGGGGTGCTGAAGCTTTCTTT
.,TRBJ1-4,many,TRBV7-9,CASSLIGGTNEKLFF,TGTGCCAGCAGCTTAATCGGTGGTACTAATGAAAAACTGTTTTTT
.,TRBJ1-2,many,TRBV4-3,CASSQDLANLAYGYTF,TGCGCCAGCAGCCAAGATTTGGCCAACCTGGCCTATGGCTACACCTTC
TRBD1,TRBJ1-1,many,TRBV15,CATSIGQGNTEAFF,TGTGCCACCAGTATCGGACAGGGGAACACTGAAGCTTTCTTT
.,TRBJ2-7,many,TRBV7-9,CASSFRDGTYEQYF,TGTGCCAGCAGCTTCCGGGACGGGACCTACGAGCAGTACTTC
.,TRBJ2-2,.,TRBV5-5,CASSYYNTGELFF,TGTGCCAGCAGCTACTATAACACCGGGGAGCTGTTTTTT
.,TRBJ2-7,many,TRBV29-1,CSARPTWGAYEQYF,TGCAGCGCCAGGCCGACTTGGGGAGCCTACGAGCAGTACTTC
.,TRBJ2-7,many,TRBV14,CASSQDRVFAAYEQYF,TGTGCCAGCAGCCAAGATCGGGTTTTCGCCGCCTACGAGCAGTACTTC
.,TRBJ2-3,many,TRBV12-3/TRBV12-4,CASSPQHPGDTQYF,TGTGCCAGCAGTCCTCAGCATCCCGGAGATACGCAGTATTTT
TRBD1,TRBJ1-2,many,TRBV6-5,CASGQGAGYTF,TGTGCCAGCGGACAGGGAGCTGGCTACACCTTC
TRBD2,TRBJ2-1,many,TRBV6-4,CASRREEGEQFF,TGTGCCAGCAGGCGGGAGGAGGGTGAGCAGTTCTTC
.,TRBJ2-7,many,TRBV7-9,CASSLVQDGTYEQYF,TGTGCCAGCAGCTTGGTTCAGGACGGGACCTACGAGCAGTACTTC
.,TRBJ2-7,.,TRBV7-9,CASSFEGSGYEQYF,TGTGCCAGCAGCTTCGAGGGAAGCGGCTACGAGCAGTACTTC
.,TRBJ2-1,many,TRBV20-1,CSASGFEGSEQFF,TGCAGTGCTTCCGGGTTTGAGGGGAGTGAGCAGTTCTTC
.,TRBJ2-1,many,TRBV27,CASSLWPGHLDEQFF,TGTGCCAGCAGTTTATGGCCAGGGCATCTCGATGAGCAGTTCTTC
TRBD1,TRBJ2-3,many,TRBV7-9,CASSPQGAGSDTQYF,TGTGCCAGCAGCCCACAGGGGGCAGGATCAGATACGCAGTATTTT
TRBD2,TRBJ2-2,many,TRBV6-5,CASSYPTSGSGELFF,TGTGCCAGCAGTTACCCCACTAGCGGGAGTGGGGAGCTGTTTTTT
.,TRBJ1-4,many,TRBV6-2/TRBV6-3,CASSYGFNEKLFF,TGTGCCAGCAGTTACGGATTTAATGAAAAACTGTTTTTT
TRBD2,TRBJ2-3,many,TRBV5-1,CASVCPAGGPSCTDTQYF,TGCGCCAGCGTTTGTCCGGCGGGAGGGCCCTCTTGCACAGATACGCAGTATTTT
TRBD1,TRBJ2-7,few,TRBV4-2,CASSQDHPGTGGEEQYF,TGTGCCAGCAGCCAAGATCATCCCGGGACAGGGGGCGAGGAGCAGTACTTC
TRBD2,TRBJ2-1,.,TRBV20-1,CCAPPSGRTYNEQFF,TGCTGTGCCCCCCCTAGCGGAAGAACCTACAATGAGCAGTTCTTC
.,TRBJ2-3,many,TRBV12-3/TRBV12-4,CAILRPGGDTQYF,TGTGCCATCCTGAGACCAGGAGGGGATACGCAGTATTTT
.,TRBJ2-2,.,TRBV7-2,CASSEGGGELFF,TGTGCCAGCAGCGAAGGGGGCGGGGAGCTGTTTTTT
TRBD1,TRBJ2-3,.,TRBV20-1,CSASRPGQTISTDTQYF,TGCAGTGCTAGTAGACCGGGACAGACTATAAGCACAGATACGCAGTATTTT
.,TRBJ2-7,many,TRBV20-1,CSAVGGQGSYEQYF,TGCAGTGCCGTTGGGGGGCAGGGGTCCTACGAGCAGTACTTC